What follows describes a single T cell receptor (beta chain). Its antigen is not known. The treatment here: about 20 received Ad26.COV2.S at low or high dose, single or two shots; several received placebo; per-sample allocation not given. Day 63 after the first injection of vaccine or placebo was the sampling time. The data were taken from a study of Ad26.COV2.S vaccination and SARS-CoV-2 variants. Study-wide results and limits: Among vaccine recipients, spike-specific TCR breadth exceeded that of placebo recipients.

Some clones are missing from TCRdb's copy, which holds only in-frame ones; the method was immunoSEQ multiplex PCR. The sample carries about 680,000 clones, 89% recorded once. The CDR3 runs to 16 residues. Per the germline V gene, CDR1 is SGHRS and CDR2 is YFSETQ. The junction had 5 bases not matched to a gene; V was cut back by 0 bases and J by 3 bases. The material was peripheral blood, obtained in a trial of Ad26.COV2.S vaccine versus placebo. The chain has TRBV5-1 and TRBJ2-5; 10 bases agree with TRBD2. This receptor was identified in a person aged 18 to 59 who received the Ad26.COV2.S COVID-19 vaccine or a placebo. DNA for the CDR3: TGCGCCAGCAGCTTGGGAGCGCTAGCGGGGGAAGAGACCCAGTACTTC. Amino acid sequence: CASSLGALAGEETQYF.